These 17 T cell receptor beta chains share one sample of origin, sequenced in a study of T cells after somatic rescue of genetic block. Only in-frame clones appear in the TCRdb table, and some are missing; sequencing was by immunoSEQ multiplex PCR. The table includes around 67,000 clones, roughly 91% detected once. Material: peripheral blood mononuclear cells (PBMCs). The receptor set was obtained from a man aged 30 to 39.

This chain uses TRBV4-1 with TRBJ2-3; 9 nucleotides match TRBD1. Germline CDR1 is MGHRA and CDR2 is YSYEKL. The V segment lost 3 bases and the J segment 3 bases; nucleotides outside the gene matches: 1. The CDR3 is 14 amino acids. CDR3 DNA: TGCGCCAGCAGCCAGGACAGGGGAACAGATACGCAGTATTTT. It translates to CASSQDRGTDTQYF.

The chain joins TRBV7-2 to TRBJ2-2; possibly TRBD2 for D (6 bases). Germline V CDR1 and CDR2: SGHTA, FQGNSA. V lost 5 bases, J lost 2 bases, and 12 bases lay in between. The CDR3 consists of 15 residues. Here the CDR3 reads CASSRTGTNTGELFF. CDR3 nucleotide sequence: TGTGCCAGCAGCCGGACCGGGACTAACACCGGGGAGCTGTTTTTT. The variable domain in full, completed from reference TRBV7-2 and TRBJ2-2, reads GAGVSQSPSNKVTEKGKDVELRCDPISGHTALYWYRQSLGQGLEFLIYFQGNSAPDKSGLPSDRFSAERTGGSVSTLTIQRTQQEDSAVYLCASSRTGTNTGELFFGEGSRLTVL.

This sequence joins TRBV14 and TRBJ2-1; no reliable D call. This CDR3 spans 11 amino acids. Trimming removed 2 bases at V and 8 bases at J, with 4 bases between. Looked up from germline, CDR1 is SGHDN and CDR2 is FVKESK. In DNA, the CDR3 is TGTGCCAGCAGCCAATACTATGAGCAGTTCTTC. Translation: CASSQYYEQFF.

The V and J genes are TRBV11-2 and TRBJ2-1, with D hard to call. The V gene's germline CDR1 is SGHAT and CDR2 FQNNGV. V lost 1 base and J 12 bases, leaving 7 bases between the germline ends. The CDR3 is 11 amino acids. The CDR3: CASSLGLWQFF. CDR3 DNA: TGTGCCAGCAGCTTAGGCCTCTGGCAGTTCTTC.

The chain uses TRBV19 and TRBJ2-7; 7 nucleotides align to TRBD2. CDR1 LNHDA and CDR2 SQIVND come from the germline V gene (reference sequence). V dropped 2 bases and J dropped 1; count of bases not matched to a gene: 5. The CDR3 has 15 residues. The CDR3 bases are TGTGCCAGTAGTATAAGGGAGGGCCGGTCCTACGAGCAGTACTTC. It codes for CASSIREGRSYEQYF.

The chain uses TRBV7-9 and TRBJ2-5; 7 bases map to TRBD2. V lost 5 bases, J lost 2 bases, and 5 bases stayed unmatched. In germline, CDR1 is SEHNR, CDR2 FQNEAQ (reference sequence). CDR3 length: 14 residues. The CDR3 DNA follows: TGTGCCAGCAGCCCCGGGGGAGGGCAAGAGACCCAGTACTTC. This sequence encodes CASSPGGGQETQYF.

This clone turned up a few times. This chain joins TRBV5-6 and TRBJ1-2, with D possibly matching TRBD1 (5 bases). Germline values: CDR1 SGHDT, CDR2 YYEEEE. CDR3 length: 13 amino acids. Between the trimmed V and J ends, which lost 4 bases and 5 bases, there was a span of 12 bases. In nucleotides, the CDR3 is TGTGCCAGCAGCCAAGGGGTTTGGTATGGCTACACCTTC. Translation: CASSQGVWYGYTF.

The CDR3 spells CSVDFGSGRSGNTIYF. CDR3 DNA sequence: TGCAGCGTTGATTTCGGATCGGGGAGATCTGGAAACACCATATATTTT. The chain employs TRBV29-1 and TRBJ1-3; D call uncertain. The germline V and J ends were trimmed by 3 bases and 1 base, with 16 bases remaining between them. Germline assignment: CDR1 SQVTM and CDR2 ANQGSEA. CDR3 length: 16 amino acids.

CDR3 in DNA: TGTGCCAGCAGCCCTAGCCCGACACCCAAGGACTATGGCTACACCTTC. Translation gives CASSPSPTPKDYGYTF. This chain links TRBV9 with TRBJ1-2, with D unclear. This CDR3 has 16 residues. CDR1 is SGDLS, CDR2 YYNGEE, per germline. V lost 4 bases to trimming and J lost 3 bases, with 19 bases between them.

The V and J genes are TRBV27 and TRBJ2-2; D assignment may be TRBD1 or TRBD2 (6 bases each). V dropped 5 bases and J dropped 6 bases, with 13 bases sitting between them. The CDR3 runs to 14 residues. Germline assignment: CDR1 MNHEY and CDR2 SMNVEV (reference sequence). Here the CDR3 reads CASSPFRGPGELFF. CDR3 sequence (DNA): TGTGCCAGCAGTCCATTTCGGGGGCCCGGGGAGCTGTTTTTT.

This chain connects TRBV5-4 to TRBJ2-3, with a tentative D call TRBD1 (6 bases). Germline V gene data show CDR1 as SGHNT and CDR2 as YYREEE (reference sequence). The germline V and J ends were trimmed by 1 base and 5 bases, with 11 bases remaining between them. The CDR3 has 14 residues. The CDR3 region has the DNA TGTGCCAGCAGCTTGCCCCGAGGGGGAGATACGCAGTATTTT. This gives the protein CASSLPRGGDTQYF.

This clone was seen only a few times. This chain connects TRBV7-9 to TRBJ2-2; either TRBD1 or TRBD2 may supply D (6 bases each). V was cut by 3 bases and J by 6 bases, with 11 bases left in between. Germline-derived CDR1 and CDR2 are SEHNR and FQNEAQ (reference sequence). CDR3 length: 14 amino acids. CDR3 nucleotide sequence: TGTGCCAGCAGCTTCCCCGGGGGCTCCGGGGAGCTGTTTTTT. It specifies CASSFPGGSGELFF. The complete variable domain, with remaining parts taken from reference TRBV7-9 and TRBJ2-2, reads DTGVSQNPRHKITKRGQNVTFRCDPISEHNRLYWYRQTLGQGPEFLTYFQNEAQLEKSRLLSDRFSAERPKGSFSTLEIQRTEQGDSAMYLCASSFPGGSGELFFGEGSRLTVL.

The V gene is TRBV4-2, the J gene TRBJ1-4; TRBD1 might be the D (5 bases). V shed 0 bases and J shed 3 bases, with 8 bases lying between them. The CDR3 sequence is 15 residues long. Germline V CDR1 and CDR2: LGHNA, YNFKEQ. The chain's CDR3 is CASSQDSGSNEKLFF. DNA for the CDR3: TGTGCCAGCAGCCAAGACTCAGGGTCTAATGAAAAACTGTTTTTT.

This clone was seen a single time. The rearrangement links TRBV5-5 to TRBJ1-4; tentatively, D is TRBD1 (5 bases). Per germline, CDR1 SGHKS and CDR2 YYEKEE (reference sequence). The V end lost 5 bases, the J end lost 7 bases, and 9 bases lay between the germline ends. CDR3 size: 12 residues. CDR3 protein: CASRGDGEKLFF. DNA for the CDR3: TGTGCCAGCAGGGGGGACGGTGAAAAACTGTTTTTT.

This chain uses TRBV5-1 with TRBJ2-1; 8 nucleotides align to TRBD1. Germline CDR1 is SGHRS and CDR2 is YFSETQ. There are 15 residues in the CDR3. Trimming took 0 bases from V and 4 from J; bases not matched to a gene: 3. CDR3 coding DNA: TGCGCCAGCAGCTTGGAGGGACAGGATTACAATGAGCAGTTCTTC. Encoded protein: CASSLEGQDYNEQFF.

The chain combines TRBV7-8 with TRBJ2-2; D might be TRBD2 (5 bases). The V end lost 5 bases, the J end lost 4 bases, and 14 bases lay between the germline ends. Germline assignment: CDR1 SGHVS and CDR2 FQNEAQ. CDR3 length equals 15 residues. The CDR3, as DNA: TGTGCCAGCAGCGCCGGGGAGACGATCACCGGGGAGCTGTTTTTT. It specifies CASSAGETITGELFF. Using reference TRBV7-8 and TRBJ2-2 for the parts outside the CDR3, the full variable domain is GAGVSQSPRYKVAKRGQDVALRCDPISGHVSLFWYQQALGQGPEFLTYFQNEAQLDKSGLPSDRFFAERPEGSVSTLKIQRTQQEDSAVYLCASSAGETITGELFFGEGSRLTVL.

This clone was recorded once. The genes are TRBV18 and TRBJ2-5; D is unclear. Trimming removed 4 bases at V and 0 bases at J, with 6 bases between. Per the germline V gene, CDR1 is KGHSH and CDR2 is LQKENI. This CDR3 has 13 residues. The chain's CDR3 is CASSLRDQETQYF. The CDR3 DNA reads TGTGCCAGCTCACTCCGGGACCAAGAGACCCAGTACTTC.